Presented here are 27 T cell receptor beta chains from one specimen sequenced in a study of CD8 T cells in Susac syndrome. RNA in amounts of roughly 0.5 to 1 ug was reverse transcribed with random hexamers. In TCRdb, the immunoSEQ multiplex PCR reads were re-called with MiXCR into one record per CDR3 protein. The sample carries fewer than 200,000 distinct CDR3 sequences, 95% recorded once. The sequencing sample was made of CD8+ T cells from PBMCs. The receptor set was obtained from a human donor with multiple sclerosis.

V usage is TRBV3-1 and J usage is TRBJ2-1; TRBD2 aligns across 15 bases. The CDR3 sequence is 17 residues long. V lost 7 bases and J lost 0; bases outside the gene matches: 4. Germline V gene data show CDR1 as LGHDT and CDR2 as YNNKEL (reference sequence). The CDR3 loop is CASNPGLAGGSYNEQFF. The CDR3 DNA reads TGTGCCAGCAACCCGGGACTAGCGGGGGGCTCCTACAATGAGCAGTTCTTC.

The chain combines TRBV4-1 with TRBJ2-1; TRBD2 aligns across 12 bases. Germline CDR1 reads MGHRA; CDR2 reads YSYEKL. The J segment lost 8 bases and the V segment lost 5 bases, leaving 16 bases of the junction unmatched. The CDR3 is made up of 18 amino acids. DNA for the CDR3: TGCGCCAGCAGCGTCCGAGGGCTAGCGGGGGGGCCTAAAGATGAGCAGTTCTTC. Protein: CASSVRGLAGGPKDEQFF.

The chain uses TRBV2 and TRBJ1-1; D uncertain. Trimming removed 6 bases from V and 5 bases from J, with 13 bases in between. CDR1 and CDR2 from the germline V gene are SNHLY and FYNNEI. This CDR3 contains 13 residues. The CDR3 here is CASSQRGWTEAFF. For the CDR3, the DNA is TGTGCCAGCAGCCAGCGAGGATGGACTGAAGCTTTCTTT.

This chain connects TRBV7-9 to TRBJ2-1; 9 bases map to TRBD2. Germline CDR1 reads SEHNR; CDR2 reads FQNEAQ (reference sequence). The J segment lost 8 bases and the V segment lost 7 bases, leaving 12 bases of the junction unmatched. There are 15 residues in the CDR3. The DNA of the CDR3 is TGTGCCAGCATAAAGCGGGGGGTCGTTACGGATGAGCAGTTCTTC. The encoded protein is CASIKRGVVTDEQFF.

V is TRBV4-1 and J is TRBJ1-2; D not resolved. V lost 4 bases to trimming and J lost 6 bases, with 18 bases between them. Germline V lookup: CDR1 MGHRA, CDR2 YSYEKL. This CDR3 has 15 residues. DNA of the CDR3: TGCGCCAGCAGCCGAGAACCGGGCGTCAAAGATGGCTACACCTTC. Translation: CASSREPGVKDGYTF.

The chain employs TRBV20-1 and TRBJ2-7; D call uncertain. The germline V gene encodes CDR1 DFQATT and CDR2 SNEGSKA (reference sequence). The germline V and J ends were trimmed by 6 bases and 4 bases, with 22 bases remaining between them. CDR3 length equals 15 residues. The CDR3 sequence: CSATPRAAVKYEQYF. In nucleotides, the CDR3 is TGCAGTGCCACGCCTCGGGCGGCGGTAAAATACGAGCAGTACTTC.

The chain carries TRBV9 and TRBJ1-2; D is perhaps TRBD1 (6 bases). Germline-derived CDR1 and CDR2 are SGDLS and YYNGEE. Trimming took off 3 bases at V and 8 bases at J, with 11 bases between the two ends. The CDR3 contains 12 residues. CDR3: CASSGGGNGYTF. The CDR3 DNA follows: TGTGCCAGCAGCGGAGGGGGGAACGGCTACACCTTC.

The chain is built from TRBV19 and TRBJ1-1; D gene ambiguous. CDR3 size: 11 residues. Germline V lookup: CDR1 LNHDA, CDR2 SQIVND (reference sequence). V lost 3 bases and J lost 8, with 7 bases in between. CDR3 protein: CASSISAEAFF. The CDR3 DNA reads TGTGCCAGTAGTATTTCGGCAGAAGCTTTCTTT. Supplemented by reference TRBV19 and TRBJ1-1, the full variable domain reads DGGITQSPKYLFRKEGQNVTLSCEQNLNHDAMYWYRQDPGQGLRLIYYSQIVNDFQKGDIAEGYSVSREKKESFPLTVTSAQKNPTAFYLCASSISAEAFFGQGTRLTVV.

The chain uses TRBV2 and TRBJ2-5; no clear D gene. Germline V gene sequence: CDR1 SNHLY, CDR2 FYNNEI. The length of the CDR3 is 14 residues. V lost 4 bases and J lost 2, with 11 bases in between. The CDR3: CASSVADDQETQYF. Written as DNA, the CDR3 is TGTGCCAGCAGTGTCGCCGATGATCAAGAGACCCAGTACTTC. The variable domain in full, with the rest retrieved from reference TRBV2 and TRBJ2-5, is EPEVTQTPSHQVTQMGQEVILRCVPISNHLYFYWYRQILGQKVEFLVSFYNNEISEKSEIFDDQFSVERPDGSNFTLKIRSTKLEDSAMYFCASSVADDQETQYFGPGTRLLVL.

The rearrangement uses TRBV28 and TRBJ2-7; D is undetermined. The CDR3 has 13 amino acids. CDR1 and CDR2 from the germline V gene are MDHEN and SYDVKM. The germline V and J ends were trimmed by 5 bases and 4 bases, with 12 bases remaining between them. This CDR3 is CASSDRVRYEQYF. For the CDR3, the DNA is TGTGCCAGCAGTGACCGCGTCAGGTACGAGCAGTACTTC.

J is TRBJ2-7 and V is TRBV11-2; TRBD2 is a possible D gene (6 bases). The germline CDR1 and CDR2 sequences are SGHAT and FQNNGV. Trimming pared 3 bases from V and 3 bases from J, leaving 9 bases between. There are 13 residues in the CDR3. The CDR3 protein is CASSFGTFYEQYF. Written as DNA, the CDR3 is TGTGCCAGCAGCTTCGGGACTTTCTACGAGCAGTACTTC.

The J gene is TRBJ2-5, the V gene TRBV2; tentative D call: TRBD1 (6 bases). Trimming left V 8 bases short and J 1 base short, with 14 bases between. Germline V CDR1 and CDR2: SNHLY, FYNNEI. The CDR3 loop spans 14 amino acids. The CDR3 loop reads CASYPGQFQETQYF. The CDR3, as DNA: TGTGCCAGCTACCCAGGACAGTTCCAAGAGACCCAGTACTTC.

In its sample, this clonotype was seen once. The CDR3 is CASSEAPRGTGELFF. The CDR3 DNA is TGTGCCAGCAGTGAAGCGCCCCGGGGCACCGGGGAGCTGTTTTTT. The rearrangement joins TRBV2 to TRBJ2-2; TRBD2 might be the D (5 bases). The CDR3 extends over 15 amino acids. V lost 0 bases and J 4 bases, leaving 9 bases between the germline ends. Germline V gives CDR1 SNHLY, CDR2 FYNNEI. The whole variable domain, filled in from reference TRBV2 and TRBJ2-2, reads EPEVTQTPSHQVTQMGQEVILRCVPISNHLYFYWYRQILGQKVEFLVSFYNNEISEKSEIFDDQFSVERPDGSNFTLKIRSTKLEDSAMYFCASSEAPRGTGELFFGEGSRLTVL.

The genes are TRBV2 and TRBJ2-5, with D perhaps TRBD2 (5 bases). Germline V lookup: CDR1 SNHLY, CDR2 FYNNEI. The CDR3 is 13 amino acids. V gave up 4 bases and J gave up 4 bases, with 10 bases separating them. The CDR3 DNA reads TGTGCCAGCAGTGTTGAGGGTCCAGAGACCCAGTACTTC. This sequence encodes CASSVEGPETQYF.

The rearrangement joins TRBV9 to TRBJ1-2, with a tentative D call TRBD1 (5 bases). V lost 2 bases to trimming and J lost 8 bases, with 13 bases between them. The CDR3 is 13 residues long. CDR1 is SGDLS and CDR2 is YYNGEE in the germline V gene. In DNA, the CDR3 is TGTGCCAGCAGCGTGGGCGACAGAGGGGGCTACACCTTC. This sequence encodes CASSVGDRGGYTF.

The chain uses TRBV30 and TRBJ1-5; D not resolved. Germline CDR1 reads GTSNPN; CDR2 reads SVGIG (reference sequence). The V end was cut by 2 bases, the J end by 0 bases, with 5 bases between. The CDR3 covers 13 residues. CDR3 nucleotides: TGTGCCTGGAGTTTGGATAGCAATCAGCCCCAGCATTTT. Its protein is CAWSLDSNQPQHF.

This chain joins TRBV29-1 and TRBJ1-2; a weak D match, TRBD1 (5 bases). Trimming pared 3 bases from V and 2 bases from J, leaving 13 bases between. The CDR3 covers 14 residues. Germline assignment: CDR1 SQVTM and CDR2 ANQGSEA. The CDR3 nucleotides are TGCAGCGTTGAGGGCCAGGGCCCCAACTATGGCTACACCTTC. This translates into CSVEGQGPNYGYTF.

The CDR3 region is CASRQTASYEQYF. In DNA form, the CDR3 reads TGTGCCAGCAGACAGACAGCGTCCTACGAGCAGTACTTC. The chain is built from TRBV28 and TRBJ2-7; the D gene is possibly TRBD1 (5 bases). The CDR3 has 13 residues. Germline V gives CDR1 MDHEN, CDR2 SYDVKM. The germline V and J ends were trimmed by 6 bases and 1 base, with 10 bases remaining between them.

The count of this clonotype is one. In DNA form, the CDR3 reads TGTGCCACCGGGCAGGGAGAGACCCAGTACTTC. It specifies CATGQGETQYF. V usage is TRBV24-1 and J usage is TRBJ2-5, with D possibly TRBD1 on 5 matching bases. Trimming shortened V by 9 bases and J by 4 bases, and 8 bases separated the two germline ends. Germline V lookup: CDR1 KGHDR, CDR2 SFDVKD. The CDR3 contains 11 residues.

This chain links TRBV7-2 with TRBJ2-3; 7 bases fit TRBD1. CDR1 is SGHTA, CDR2 FQGNSA, per germline. The CDR3 is made up of 15 amino acids. V lost 1 base, J lost 6 bases, and 7 bases stayed unmatched. The CDR3 sequence: CASSLGYRQGDTQYF. CDR3 DNA: TGTGCCAGCAGCTTAGGGTACCGACAGGGCGATACGCAGTATTTT.

This chain connects TRBV14 to TRBJ2-1; D not certain. This CDR3 is built from 15 residues. Trimming shortened V by 0 bases and J by 3 bases, and 9 bases separated the two germline ends. CDR1 and CDR2 (germline): SGHDN, FVKESK. The CDR3 reads CASSQEFGRYNEQFF. CDR3 nucleotide sequence: TGTGCCAGCAGCCAAGAGTTCGGACGCTACAATGAGCAGTTCTTC.

The chain recombines TRBV9 with TRBJ2-3; D remains ambiguous. Trimming pared 0 bases from V and 4 bases from J, leaving 3 bases between. This CDR3 comprises 12 residues. Germline CDR1 and CDR2: SGDLS and YYNGEE. The CDR3 sequence is CASSVAPDTQYF. CDR3 nucleotide sequence: TGTGCCAGCAGCGTAGCACCAGATACGCAGTATTTT.

This clonotype was seen once. CDR3: CSVEDLRQGNWDEQFF. In nucleotides, the CDR3 is TGCAGCGTTGAAGACCTAAGACAGGGGAATTGGGATGAGCAGTTCTTC. This chain uses TRBV29-1 with TRBJ2-1, with 8 positions matching TRBD1. CDR3 size: 16 residues. The germline CDR1 and CDR2 sequences are SQVTM and ANQGSEA. V lost 0 bases and J lost 8; bases outside the gene matches: 12.

The chain couples TRBV15 to TRBJ2-2, with a weak D call TRBD2 (6 bases). Germline assignment: CDR1 LNHNV and CDR2 YYDKDF (reference sequence). V dropped 3 bases and J dropped 2 bases, with 7 bases sitting between them. The CDR3 runs to 14 residues. This CDR3 reads CATSSGSNTGELFF. For the CDR3, the DNA is TGTGCCACCAGCAGCGGGAGCAACACCGGGGAGCTGTTTTTT.

This chain joins TRBV4-1 and TRBJ1-1; the D gene is possibly TRBD1 (5 bases). V was pared by 0 bases and J by 5 bases, with 13 bases between. Germline V lookup: CDR1 MGHRA, CDR2 YSYEKL. CDR3 length: 15 amino acids. The CDR3 DNA reads as TGCGCCAGCAGCCAAGATTTCCCAGGGCAAACTGAAGCTTTCTTT. Translation: CASSQDFPGQTEAFF.

The chain has TRBV28 and TRBJ1-2, with TRBD1 matching 8 bases. Germline V gene data show CDR1 as MDHEN and CDR2 as SYDVKM. CDR3 size: 14 residues. V dropped 5 bases and J dropped 4; count of bases not matched to a gene: 6. In DNA, the CDR3 is TGTGCCAGCAGTCTCCGGACAGGGCGCTATGGCTACACCTTC. It is translated as CASSLRTGRYGYTF.

This chain links TRBV4-1 with TRBJ1-2; the D gene is possibly TRBD1 (6 bases). This CDR3 has 15 residues. Trimming left V 1 base short and J 6 bases short, with 15 bases between. Germline values: CDR1 MGHRA, CDR2 YSYEKL. The CDR3 sequence: CASSQAWAGDDGYTF. The DNA for the CDR3 is TGCGCCAGCAGCCAAGCATGGGCAGGGGACGATGGCTACACCTTC.